This T cell receptor (beta chain) originates from a study of T cells in Graves' hyperthyroidism and ophthalmopathy. Whole-study results and caveats: Peripheral blood also featured most of the thyroid clonotypes expanded above 0.001.

The CDR3 runs to 10 residues. Germline values: CDR1 MNHNS, CDR2 SASEGT. V lost 10 bases and J 11 bases, leaving 12 bases between the germline ends. Concerning this clonotype itself: What it binds is unknown.

Using RNA transcripts as the source, TCR beta CDR3 regions were amplified. Primed by the HTBI set, a first-round RT-PCR was run on the TCR CDR3. TCRdb independently ran MiXCR on the multiplex PCR reads; one entry per CDR3 protein. The sample records about 320,000 distinct CDR3 sequences, 16% being singletons. Diagnosis relied on clinical symptoms, serum thyroxine and TRAb, thyroid ultrasound and orbital computed tomography. The chain recombines TRBV6-1 with TRBJ2-1; the D gene is possibly TRBD2 (5 bases). This sequence originates from a man aged 25-45 years with Graves' hyperthyroidism. Sequencing was done on a sample of blood. The CDR3 loop reads CATLSGKQFF. CDR3 in DNA: TGTGCCACCCTCAGCGGTAAGCAGTTCTTC.